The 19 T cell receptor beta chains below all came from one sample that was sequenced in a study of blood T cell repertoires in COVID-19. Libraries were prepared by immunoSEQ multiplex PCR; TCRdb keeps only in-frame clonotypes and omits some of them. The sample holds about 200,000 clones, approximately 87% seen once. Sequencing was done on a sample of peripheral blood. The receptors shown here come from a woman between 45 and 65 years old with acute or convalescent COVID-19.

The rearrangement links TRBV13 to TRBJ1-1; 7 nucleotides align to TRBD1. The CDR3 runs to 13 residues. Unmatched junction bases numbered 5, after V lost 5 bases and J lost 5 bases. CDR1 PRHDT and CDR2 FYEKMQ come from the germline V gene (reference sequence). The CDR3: CASSRTGRTEAFF. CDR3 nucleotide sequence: TGTGCCAGCAGCCGGACAGGAAGAACTGAAGCTTTCTTT.

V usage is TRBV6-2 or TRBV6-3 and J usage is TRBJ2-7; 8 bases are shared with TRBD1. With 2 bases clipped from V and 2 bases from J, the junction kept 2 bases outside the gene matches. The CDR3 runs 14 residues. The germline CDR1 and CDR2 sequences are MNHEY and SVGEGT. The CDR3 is CASSYLRGPYEQYF. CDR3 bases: TGTGCCAGCAGTTACCTCAGGGGGCCCTACGAGCAGTACTTC.

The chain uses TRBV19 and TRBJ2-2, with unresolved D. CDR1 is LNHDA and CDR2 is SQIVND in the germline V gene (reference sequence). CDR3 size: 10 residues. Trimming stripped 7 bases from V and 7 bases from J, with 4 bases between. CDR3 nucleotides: TGTGCCAGTATGAGCGGGGAGCTGTTTTTT. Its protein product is CASMSGELFF.

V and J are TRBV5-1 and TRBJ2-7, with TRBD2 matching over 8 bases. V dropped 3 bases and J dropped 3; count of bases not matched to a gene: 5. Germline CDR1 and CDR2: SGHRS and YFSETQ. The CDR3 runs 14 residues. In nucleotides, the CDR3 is TGCGCCAGCAGCTCGGGACTAGAAGGCTACGAGCAGTACTTC. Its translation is CASSSGLEGYEQYF.

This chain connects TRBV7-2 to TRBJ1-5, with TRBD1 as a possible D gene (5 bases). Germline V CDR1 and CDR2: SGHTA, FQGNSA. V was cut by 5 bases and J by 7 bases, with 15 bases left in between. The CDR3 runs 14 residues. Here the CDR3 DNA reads TGTGCCAGCAGCCTATTGGGACTGTTGCAGCCCCAGCATTTT. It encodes CASSLLGLLQPQHF.

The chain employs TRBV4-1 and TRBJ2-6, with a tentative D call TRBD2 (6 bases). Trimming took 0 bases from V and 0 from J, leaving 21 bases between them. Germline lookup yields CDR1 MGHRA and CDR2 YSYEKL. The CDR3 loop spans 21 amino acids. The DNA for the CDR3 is TGCGCCAGCAGCCAAGACCCTCCCCCCGGGAGCGCTAGCTCTGGGGCCAACGTCCTGACTTTC. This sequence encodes CASSQDPPPGSASSGANVLTF.

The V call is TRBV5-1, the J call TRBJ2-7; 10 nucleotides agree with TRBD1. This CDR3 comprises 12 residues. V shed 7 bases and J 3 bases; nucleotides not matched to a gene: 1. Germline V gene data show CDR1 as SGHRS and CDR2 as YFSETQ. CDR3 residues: CASGQGDYEQYF. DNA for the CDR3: TGCGCCAGCGGACAGGGGGACTACGAGCAGTACTTC.

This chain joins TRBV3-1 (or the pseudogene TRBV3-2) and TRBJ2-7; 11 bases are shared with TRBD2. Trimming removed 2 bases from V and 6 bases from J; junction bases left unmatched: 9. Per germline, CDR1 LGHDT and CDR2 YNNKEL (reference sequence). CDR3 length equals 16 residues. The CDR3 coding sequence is TGTGCCAGCAGCCAAAGAGATAGGACTAGCGGGCTCGAGCAGTACTTC. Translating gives CASSQRDRTSGLEQYF.

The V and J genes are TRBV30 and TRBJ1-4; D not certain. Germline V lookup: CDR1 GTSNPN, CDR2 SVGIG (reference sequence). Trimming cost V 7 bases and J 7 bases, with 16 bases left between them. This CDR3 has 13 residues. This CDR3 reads CAYNPMAREKLFF. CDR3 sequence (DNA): TGTGCCTACAACCCCATGGCCCGTGAAAAACTGTTTTTT. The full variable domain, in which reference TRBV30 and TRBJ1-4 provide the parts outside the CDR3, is SQTIHQWPATLVQPVGSPLSLECTVEGTSNPNLYWYRQAAGRGLQLLFYSVGIGQISSEVPQNLSASRPQDRQFILSSKKLLLSDSGFYLCAYNPMAREKLFFGSGTQLSVL.

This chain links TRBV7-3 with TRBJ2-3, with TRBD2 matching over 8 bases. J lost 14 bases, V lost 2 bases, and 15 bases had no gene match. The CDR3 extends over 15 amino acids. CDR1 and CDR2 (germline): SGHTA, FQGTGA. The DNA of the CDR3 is TGTGCCAGCAGCTTATCGCGGGGGGAGGCTGTTGAGCTGTATTTT. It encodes CASSLSRGEAVELYF.

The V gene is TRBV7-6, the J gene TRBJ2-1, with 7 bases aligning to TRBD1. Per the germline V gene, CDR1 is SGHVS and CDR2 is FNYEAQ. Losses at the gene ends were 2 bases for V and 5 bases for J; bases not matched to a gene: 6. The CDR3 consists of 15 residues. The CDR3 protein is CASSLYRGDNNEQFF. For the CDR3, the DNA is TGTGCCAGCAGCTTATACAGGGGCGACAACAATGAGCAGTTCTTC.

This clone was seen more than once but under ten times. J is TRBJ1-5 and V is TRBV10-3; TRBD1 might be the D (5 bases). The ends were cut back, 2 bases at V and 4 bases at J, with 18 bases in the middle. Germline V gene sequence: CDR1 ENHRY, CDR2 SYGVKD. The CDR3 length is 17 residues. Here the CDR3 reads CAISEPNPGRGNQPQHF. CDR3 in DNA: TGTGCCATCAGTGAGCCAAATCCGGGACGGGGGAATCAGCCCCAGCATTTT.

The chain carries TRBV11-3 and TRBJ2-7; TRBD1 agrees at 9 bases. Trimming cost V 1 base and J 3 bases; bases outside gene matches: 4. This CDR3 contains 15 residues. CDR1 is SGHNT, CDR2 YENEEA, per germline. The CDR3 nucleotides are TGTGCCAGCAGCTTAGGGGAGGGACAGGGCTACGAGCAGTACTTC. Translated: CASSLGEGQGYEQYF. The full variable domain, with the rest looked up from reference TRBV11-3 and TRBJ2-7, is EAGVVQSPRYKIIEKKQPVAFWCNPISGHNTLYWYLQNLGQGPELLIRYENEEAVDDSQLPKDRFSAERLKGVDSTLKIQPAELGDSAVYLCASSLGEGQGYEQYFGPGTRLTVT.

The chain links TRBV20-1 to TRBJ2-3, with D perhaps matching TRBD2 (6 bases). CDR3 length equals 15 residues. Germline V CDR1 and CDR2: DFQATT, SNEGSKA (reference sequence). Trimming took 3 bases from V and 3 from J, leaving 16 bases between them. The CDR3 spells CSASVAGRGTDTQYF. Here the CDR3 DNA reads TGCAGTGCTAGTGTCGCGGGGCGGGGTACAGATACGCAGTATTTT.

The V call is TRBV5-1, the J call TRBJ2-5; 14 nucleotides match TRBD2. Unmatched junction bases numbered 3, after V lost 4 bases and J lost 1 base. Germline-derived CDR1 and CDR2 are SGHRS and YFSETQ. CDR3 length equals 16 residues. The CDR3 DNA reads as TGCGCCAGCAGCCTTGGACTAGCGGGGGGCCAAGAGACCCAGTACTTC. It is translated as CASSLGLAGGQETQYF.

CDR3 nucleotides: TGTGCCAGCAGTTTGGCAGGGAACAATGAGCAGTTCTTC. Protein sequence: CASSLAGNNEQFF. The chain carries TRBV27 and TRBJ2-1, with D perhaps TRBD1 (5 bases). Germline-derived CDR1 and CDR2 are MNHEY and SMNVEV (reference sequence). The CDR3 is 13 amino acids. The V gene lost 3 bases and the J gene lost 5 bases, with 8 bases spanning the gap.

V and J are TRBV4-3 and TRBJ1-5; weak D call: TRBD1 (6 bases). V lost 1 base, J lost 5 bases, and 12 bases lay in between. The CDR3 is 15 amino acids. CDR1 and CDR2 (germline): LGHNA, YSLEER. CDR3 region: CASSQVWTAHQPQHF. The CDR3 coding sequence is TGCGCCAGCAGCCAAGTTTGGACAGCCCATCAGCCCCAGCATTTT.

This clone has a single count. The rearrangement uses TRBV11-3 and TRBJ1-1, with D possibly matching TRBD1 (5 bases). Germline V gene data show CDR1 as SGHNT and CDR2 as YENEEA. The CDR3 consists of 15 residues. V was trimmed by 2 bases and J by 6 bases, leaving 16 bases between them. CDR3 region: CASSLYAGRGAEAFF. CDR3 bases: TGTGCCAGCAGCTTATACGCAGGGCGCGGAGCTGAAGCTTTCTTT.

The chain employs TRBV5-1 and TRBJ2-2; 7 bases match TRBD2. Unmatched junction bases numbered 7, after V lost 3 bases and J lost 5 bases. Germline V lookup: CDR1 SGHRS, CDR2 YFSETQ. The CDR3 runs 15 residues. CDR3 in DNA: TGCGCCAGCAGCTCCCACCTGGGGGGGACCGGGGAGCTGTTTTTT. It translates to CASSSHLGGTGELFF.